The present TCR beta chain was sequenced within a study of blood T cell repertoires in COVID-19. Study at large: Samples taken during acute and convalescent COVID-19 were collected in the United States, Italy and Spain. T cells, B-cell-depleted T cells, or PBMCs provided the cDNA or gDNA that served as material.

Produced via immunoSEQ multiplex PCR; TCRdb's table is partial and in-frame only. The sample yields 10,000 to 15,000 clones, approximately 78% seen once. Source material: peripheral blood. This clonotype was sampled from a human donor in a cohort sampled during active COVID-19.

CDR3 region: CASSLAGGPRNEQFF. The CDR3 DNA sequence: TGTGCCAGCAGCTTAGCGGGGGGGCCTCGCAATGAGCAGTTCTTC. The genes are TRBV7-8 and TRBJ2-1; TRBD2 might be the D (7 bases). V shed 0 bases and J shed 6 bases, with 12 bases lying between them. In germline, CDR1 is SGHVS, CDR2 FQNEAQ. The CDR3 is made up of 15 amino acids.